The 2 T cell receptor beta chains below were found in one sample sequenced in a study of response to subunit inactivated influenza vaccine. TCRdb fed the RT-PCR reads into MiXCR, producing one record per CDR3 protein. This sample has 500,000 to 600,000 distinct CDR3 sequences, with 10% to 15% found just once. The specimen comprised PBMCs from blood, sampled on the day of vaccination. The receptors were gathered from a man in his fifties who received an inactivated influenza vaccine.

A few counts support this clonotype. The CDR3 here is CASSLWRGDSYEQYF. In DNA form, the CDR3 reads TGTGCCAGCAGTTTATGGCGGGGAGACTCCTACGAGCAGTACTTC. V is TRBV12-3 or TRBV12-4 and J is TRBJ2-7, with a tentative D call TRBD2 (6 bases). V dropped 2 bases and J dropped 0 bases, with 11 bases sitting between them. The CDR3 is 15 residues long.

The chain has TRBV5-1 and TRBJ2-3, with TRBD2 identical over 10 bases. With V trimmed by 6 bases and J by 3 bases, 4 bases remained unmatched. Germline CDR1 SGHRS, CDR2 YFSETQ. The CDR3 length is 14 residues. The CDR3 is CASNPAGGTDTQYF. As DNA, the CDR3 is TGCGCCAGCAACCCAGCGGGAGGGACAGATACGCAGTATTTT.